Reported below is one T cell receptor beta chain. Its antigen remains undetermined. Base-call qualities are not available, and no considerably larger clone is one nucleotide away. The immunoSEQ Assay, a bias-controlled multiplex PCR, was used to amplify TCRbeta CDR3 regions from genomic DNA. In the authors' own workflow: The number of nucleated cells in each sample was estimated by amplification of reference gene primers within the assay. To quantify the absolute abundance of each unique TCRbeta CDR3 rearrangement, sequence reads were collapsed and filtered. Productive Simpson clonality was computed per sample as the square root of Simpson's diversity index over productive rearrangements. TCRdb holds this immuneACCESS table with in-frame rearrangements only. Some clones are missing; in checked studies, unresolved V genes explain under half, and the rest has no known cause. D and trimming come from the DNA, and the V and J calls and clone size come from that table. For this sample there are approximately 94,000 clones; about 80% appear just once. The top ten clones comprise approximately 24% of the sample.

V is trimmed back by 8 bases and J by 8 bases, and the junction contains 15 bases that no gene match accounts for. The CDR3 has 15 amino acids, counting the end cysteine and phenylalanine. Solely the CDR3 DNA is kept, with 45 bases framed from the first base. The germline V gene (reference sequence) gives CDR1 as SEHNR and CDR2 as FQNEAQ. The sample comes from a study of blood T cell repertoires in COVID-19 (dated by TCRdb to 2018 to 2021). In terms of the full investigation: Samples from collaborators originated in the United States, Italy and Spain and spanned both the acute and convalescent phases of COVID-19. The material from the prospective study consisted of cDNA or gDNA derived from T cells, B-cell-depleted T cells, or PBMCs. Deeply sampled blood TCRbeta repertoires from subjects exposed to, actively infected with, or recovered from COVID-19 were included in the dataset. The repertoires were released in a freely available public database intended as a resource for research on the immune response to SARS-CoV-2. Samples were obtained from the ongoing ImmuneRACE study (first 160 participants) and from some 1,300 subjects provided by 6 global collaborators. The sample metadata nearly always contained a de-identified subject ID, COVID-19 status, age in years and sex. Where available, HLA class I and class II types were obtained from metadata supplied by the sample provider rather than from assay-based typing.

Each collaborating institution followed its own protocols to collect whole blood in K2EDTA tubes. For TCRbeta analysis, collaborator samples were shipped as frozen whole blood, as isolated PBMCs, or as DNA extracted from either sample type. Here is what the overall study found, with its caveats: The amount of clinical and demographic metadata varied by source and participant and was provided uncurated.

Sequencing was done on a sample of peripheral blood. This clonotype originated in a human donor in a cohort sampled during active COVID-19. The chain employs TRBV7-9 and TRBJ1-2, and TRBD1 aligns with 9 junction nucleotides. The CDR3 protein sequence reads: CASDMGTGGAGGYTF. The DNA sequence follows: TGTGCCAGCGACATGGGAACAGGGGGCGCGGGGGGCTACACCTTC.